The clone carrying this TCR beta chain was detected a few times. Its specificity is unknown. The sample comes from a study of shared clonotypes between healthy human individuals. The wider study: Each donor contributed plates that comprised three CD4 naive, three CD4 memory, two CD8 naive and one CD8 memory. Study-wide points: For naive CD4 cells, around 5% of clonotypes were shared across a handful of donors. Large sequencing depth failed to make sorted-subset sequencing complete, rarefaction showed.

This table comes from immunoSEQ multiplex PCR, and its TCRdb copy is limited to in-frame clones, with some not included. The table lists about 980,000 clones, about three quarters of them singletons. This TCR came from a man between 18 and 29 years old in good health. Material for sequencing was memory CD4+ T cells sorted from blood. Subset of the sample: CD45RA-negative fraction.

The CDR3 nucleotides are TGTGCCAGCAGCTTACCACAGGGGGGGACCTATAGCAATCAGCCCCAGCATTTT. This gives the protein CASSLPQGGTYSNQPQHF. The chain joins TRBV7-2 to TRBJ1-5, with 8 nucleotides matching TRBD1. This CDR3 has 18 residues. The V gene's germline CDR1 is SGHTA and CDR2 FQGNSA. The junction had 9 bases not matched to a gene; V was cut back by 2 bases and J by 0 bases.